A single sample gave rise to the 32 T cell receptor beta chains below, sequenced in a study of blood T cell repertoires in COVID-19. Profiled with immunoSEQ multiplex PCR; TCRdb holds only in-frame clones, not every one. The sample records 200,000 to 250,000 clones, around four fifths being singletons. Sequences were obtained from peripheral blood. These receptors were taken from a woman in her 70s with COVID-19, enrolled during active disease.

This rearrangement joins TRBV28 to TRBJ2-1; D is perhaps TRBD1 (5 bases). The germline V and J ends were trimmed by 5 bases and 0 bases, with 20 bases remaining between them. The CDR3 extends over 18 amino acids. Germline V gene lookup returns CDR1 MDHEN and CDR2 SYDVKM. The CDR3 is CASSTYQVQGSSYNEQFF. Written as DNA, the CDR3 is TGTGCCAGCAGTACATACCAGGTCCAGGGTAGCTCCTACAATGAGCAGTTCTTC.

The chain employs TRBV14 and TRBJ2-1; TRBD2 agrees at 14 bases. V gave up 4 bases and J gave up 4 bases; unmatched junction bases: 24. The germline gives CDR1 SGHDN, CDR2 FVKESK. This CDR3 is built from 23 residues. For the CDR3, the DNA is TGTGCCAGCAGCCTGAACTACGTACCCTTAGGGACTAGCGGGAGATCGGGATACAATGAGCAGTTCTTC. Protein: CASSLNYVPLGTSGRSGYNEQFF.

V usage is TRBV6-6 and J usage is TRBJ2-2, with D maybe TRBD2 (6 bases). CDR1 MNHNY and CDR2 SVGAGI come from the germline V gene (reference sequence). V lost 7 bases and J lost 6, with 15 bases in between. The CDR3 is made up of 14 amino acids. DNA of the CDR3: TGTGCCAGCAATAACTCCCCGGGGGCCGGGGAGCTGTTTTTT. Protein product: CASNNSPGAGELFF.

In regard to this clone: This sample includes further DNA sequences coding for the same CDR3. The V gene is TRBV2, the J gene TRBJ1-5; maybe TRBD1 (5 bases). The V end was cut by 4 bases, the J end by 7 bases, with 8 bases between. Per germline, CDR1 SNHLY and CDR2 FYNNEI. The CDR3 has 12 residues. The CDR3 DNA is TGTGCCAGCAGTGTGCAGGGACAGCCCCAGCATTTT. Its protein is CASSVQGQPQHF.

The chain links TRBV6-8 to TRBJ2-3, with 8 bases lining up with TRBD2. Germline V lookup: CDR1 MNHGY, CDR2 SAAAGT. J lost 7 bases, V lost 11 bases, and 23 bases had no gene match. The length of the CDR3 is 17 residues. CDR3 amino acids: CARRGGWGGDRGNTQYF. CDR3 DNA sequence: TGTGCCCGCCGGGGGGGTTGGGGGGGGGACCGGGGAAATACGCAGTATTTT.

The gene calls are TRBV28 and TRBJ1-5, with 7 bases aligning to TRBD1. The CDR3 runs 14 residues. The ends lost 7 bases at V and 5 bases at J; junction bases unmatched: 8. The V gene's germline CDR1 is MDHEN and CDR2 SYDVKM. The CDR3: CASIRSGGYQPQHF. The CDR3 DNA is TGTGCCAGCATAAGATCAGGGGGGTATCAGCCCCAGCATTTT.

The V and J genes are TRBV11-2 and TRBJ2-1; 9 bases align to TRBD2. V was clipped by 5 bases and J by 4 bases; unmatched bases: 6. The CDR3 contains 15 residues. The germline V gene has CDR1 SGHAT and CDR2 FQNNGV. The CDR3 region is CASSRPSGNYNEQFF. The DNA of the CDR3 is TGTGCCAGCAGCCGTCCTAGCGGGAATTACAATGAGCAGTTCTTC.

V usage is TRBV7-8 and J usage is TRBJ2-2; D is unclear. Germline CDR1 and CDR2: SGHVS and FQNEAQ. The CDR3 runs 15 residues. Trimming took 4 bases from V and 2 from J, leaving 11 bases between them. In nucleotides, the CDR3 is TGTGCCAGCAGCTCCGAAGCTGCTAACACCGGGGAGCTGTTTTTT. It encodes CASSSEAANTGELFF.

CDR3 protein: CASSLTRDQETQYF. The CDR3 nucleotides are TGTGCCAGCAGCTTAACTCGGGACCAAGAGACCCAGTACTTC. The J gene is TRBJ2-5, the V gene TRBV7-2; no clear D gene. The ends were cut back, 2 bases at V and 0 bases at J, with 7 bases in the middle. CDR3 length equals 14 residues. Germline CDR1 is SGHTA and CDR2 is FQGNSA.

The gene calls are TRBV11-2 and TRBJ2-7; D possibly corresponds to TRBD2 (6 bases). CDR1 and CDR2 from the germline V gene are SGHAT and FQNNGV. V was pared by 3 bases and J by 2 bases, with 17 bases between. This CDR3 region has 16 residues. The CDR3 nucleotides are TGTGCCAGCAGCTTCGTAACCGGGAGTGACACCTACGAGCAGTACTTC. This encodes CASSFVTGSDTYEQYF.

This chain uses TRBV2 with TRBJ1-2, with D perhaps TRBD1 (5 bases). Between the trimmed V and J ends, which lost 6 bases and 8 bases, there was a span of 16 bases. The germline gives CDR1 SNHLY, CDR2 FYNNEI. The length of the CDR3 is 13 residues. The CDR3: CASSQARATGYTF. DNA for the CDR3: TGTGCCAGCAGCCAGGCCAGGGCCACGGGCTACACCTTC.

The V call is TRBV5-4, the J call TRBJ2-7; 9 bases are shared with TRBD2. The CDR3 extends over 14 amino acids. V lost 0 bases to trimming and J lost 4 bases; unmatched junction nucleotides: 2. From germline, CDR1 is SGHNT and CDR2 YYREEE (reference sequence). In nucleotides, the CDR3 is TGTGCCAGCAGCTTGGGCGGGAGGGCGTACGAGCAGTACTTC. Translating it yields CASSLGGRAYEQYF.

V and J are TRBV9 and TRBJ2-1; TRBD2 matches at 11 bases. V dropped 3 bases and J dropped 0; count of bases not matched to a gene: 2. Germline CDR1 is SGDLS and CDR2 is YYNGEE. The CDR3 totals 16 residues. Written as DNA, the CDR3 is TGTGCCAGCAGCGCCGGACTAGCGGGCTCCTACAATGAGCAGTTCTTC. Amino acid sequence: CASSAGLAGSYNEQFF.

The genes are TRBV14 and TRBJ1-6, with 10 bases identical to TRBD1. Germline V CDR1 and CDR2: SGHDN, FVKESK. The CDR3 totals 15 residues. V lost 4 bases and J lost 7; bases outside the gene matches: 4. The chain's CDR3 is CASSRPGQGNSPLHF. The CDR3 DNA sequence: TGTGCCAGCAGCCGACCGGGACAGGGGAATTCACCCCTCCACTTT.

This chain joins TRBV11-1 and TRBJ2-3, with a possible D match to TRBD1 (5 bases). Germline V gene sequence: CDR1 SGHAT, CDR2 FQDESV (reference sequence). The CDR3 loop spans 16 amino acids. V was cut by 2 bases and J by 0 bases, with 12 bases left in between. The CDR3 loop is CASSLFEQASTDTQYF. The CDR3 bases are TGTGCCAGCAGCTTATTCGAACAGGCCAGCACAGATACGCAGTATTTT. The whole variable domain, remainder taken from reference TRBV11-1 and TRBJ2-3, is EAEVAQSPRYKITEKSQAVAFWCDPISGHATLYWYRQILGQGPELLVQFQDESVVDDSQLPKDRFSAERLKGVDSTLKIQPAELGDSAMYLCASSLFEQASTDTQYFGPGTRLTVL.

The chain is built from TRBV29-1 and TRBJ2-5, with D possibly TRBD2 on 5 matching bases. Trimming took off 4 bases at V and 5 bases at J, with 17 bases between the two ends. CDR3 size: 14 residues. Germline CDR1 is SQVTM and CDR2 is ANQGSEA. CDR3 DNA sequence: TGCAGCGTTGGGAACCCAGCGGCAGCGGAGACCCAGTACTTC. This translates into CSVGNPAAAETQYF.

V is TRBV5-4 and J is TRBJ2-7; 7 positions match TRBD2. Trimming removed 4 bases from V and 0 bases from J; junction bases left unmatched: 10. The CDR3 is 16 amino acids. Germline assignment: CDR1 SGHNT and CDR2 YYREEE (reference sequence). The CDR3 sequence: CASSVPSSGPSYEQYF. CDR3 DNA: TGTGCCAGCAGCGTCCCCTCTAGCGGACCCTCCTACGAGCAGTACTTC.

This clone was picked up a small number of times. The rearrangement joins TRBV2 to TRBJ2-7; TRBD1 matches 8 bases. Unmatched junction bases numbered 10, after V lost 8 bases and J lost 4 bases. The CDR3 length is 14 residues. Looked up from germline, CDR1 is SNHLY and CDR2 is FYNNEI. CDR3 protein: CASRNDWTGYEQYF. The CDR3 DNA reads TGTGCCAGCCGAAATGACTGGACAGGGTACGAGCAGTACTTC.

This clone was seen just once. CDR3 nucleotide sequence: TGTGCCATCAAGGGGGCCGGGGAGCTGTTTTTT. Its translation is CAIKGAGELFF. The chain couples TRBV10-3 to TRBJ2-2, with a possible D match to TRBD1 (6 bases). The ends were cut back, 7 bases at V and 6 bases at J, with 6 bases in the middle. CDR1 is ENHRY and CDR2 is SYGVKD in the germline V gene. The CDR3 runs to 11 residues.

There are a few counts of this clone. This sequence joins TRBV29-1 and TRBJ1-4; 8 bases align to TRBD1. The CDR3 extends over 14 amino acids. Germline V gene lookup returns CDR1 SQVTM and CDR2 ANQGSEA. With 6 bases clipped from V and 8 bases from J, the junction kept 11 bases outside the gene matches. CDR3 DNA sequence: TGCAGCGTGGGGTCGGGGACAGGACGAGAAAAACTGTTTTTT. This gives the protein CSVGSGTGREKLFF.

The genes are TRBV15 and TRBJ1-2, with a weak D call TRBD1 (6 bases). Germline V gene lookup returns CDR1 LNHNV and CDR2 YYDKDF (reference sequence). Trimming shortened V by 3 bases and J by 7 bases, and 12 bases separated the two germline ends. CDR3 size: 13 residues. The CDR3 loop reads CATSRNRVGGYTF. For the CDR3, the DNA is TGTGCCACCAGCAGGAACAGGGTTGGTGGCTACACCTTC.

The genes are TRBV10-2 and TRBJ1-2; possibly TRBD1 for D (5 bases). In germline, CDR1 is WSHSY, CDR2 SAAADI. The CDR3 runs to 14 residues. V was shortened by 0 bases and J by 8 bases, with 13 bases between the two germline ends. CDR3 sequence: CASSESRTPYGYTF. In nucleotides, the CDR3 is TGCGCCAGCAGTGAGTCAAGGACACCCTACGGCTACACCTTC.

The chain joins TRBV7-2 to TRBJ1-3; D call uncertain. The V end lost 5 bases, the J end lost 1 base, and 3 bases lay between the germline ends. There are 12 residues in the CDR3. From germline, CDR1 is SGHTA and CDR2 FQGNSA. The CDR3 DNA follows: TGTGCCAGCAGCCCATCTGGAAACACCATATATTTT. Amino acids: CASSPSGNTIYF.

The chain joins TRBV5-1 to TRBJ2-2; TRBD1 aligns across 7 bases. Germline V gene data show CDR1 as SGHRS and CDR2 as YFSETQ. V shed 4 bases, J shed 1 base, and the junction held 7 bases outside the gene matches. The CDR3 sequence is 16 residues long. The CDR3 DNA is TGCGCCAGCAGCCCGCACGGACAGGTGAACACCGGGGAGCTGTTTTTT. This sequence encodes CASSPHGQVNTGELFF.

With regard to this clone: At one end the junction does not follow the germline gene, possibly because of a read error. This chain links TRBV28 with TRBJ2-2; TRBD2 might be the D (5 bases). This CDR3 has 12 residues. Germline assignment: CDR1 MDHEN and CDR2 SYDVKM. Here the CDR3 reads CASSLQPGKLFF. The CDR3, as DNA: TGTGCCAGCAGTTTACAACCCGGGAAGCTGTTTTTT.

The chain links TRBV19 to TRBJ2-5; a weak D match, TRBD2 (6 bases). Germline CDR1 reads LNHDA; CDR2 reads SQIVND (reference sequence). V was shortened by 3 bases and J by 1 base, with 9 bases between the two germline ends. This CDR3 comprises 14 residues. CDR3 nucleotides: TGTGCCAGTAGTATTGCGGGAAGCCAAGAGACCCAGTACTTC. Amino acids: CASSIAGSQETQYF.

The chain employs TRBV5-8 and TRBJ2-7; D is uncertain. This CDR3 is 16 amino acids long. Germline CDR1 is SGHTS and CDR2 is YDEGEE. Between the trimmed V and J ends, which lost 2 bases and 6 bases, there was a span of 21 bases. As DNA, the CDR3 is TGTGCCAGCAGCTTTGTGTTGCAGGCCGCTTCCGTCGAGCAGTACTTC. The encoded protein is CASSFVLQAASVEQYF.

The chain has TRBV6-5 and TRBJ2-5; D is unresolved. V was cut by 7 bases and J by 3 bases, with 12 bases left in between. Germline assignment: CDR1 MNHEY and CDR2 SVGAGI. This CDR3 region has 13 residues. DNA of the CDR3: TGTGCCAGCACCCTAACCCATAAAGAGACCCAGTACTTC. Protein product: CASTLTHKETQYF.

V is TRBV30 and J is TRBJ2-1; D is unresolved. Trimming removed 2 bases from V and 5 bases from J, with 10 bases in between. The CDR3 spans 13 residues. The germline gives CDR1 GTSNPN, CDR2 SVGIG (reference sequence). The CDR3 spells CAWSLWRNNEQFF. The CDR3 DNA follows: TGTGCCTGGAGTCTATGGCGGAACAATGAGCAGTTCTTC. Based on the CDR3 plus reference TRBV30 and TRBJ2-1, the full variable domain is SQTIHQWPATLVQPVGSPLSLECTVEGTSNPNLYWYRQAAGRGLQLLFYSVGIGQISSEVPQNLSASRPQDRQFILSSKKLLLSDSGFYLCAWSLWRNNEQFFGPGTRLTVL.

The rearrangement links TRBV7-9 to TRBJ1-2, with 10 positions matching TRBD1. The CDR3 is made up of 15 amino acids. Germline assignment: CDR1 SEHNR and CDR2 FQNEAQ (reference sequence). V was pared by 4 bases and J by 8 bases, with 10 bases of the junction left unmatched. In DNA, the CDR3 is TGTGCCAGCAGCTCAGACAGGGGGCGGGCAGGCGGCTACACCTTC. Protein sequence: CASSSDRGRAGGYTF.

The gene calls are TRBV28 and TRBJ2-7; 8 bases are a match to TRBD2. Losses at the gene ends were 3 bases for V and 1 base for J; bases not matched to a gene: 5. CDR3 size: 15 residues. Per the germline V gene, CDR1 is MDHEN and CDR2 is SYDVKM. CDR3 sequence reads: CASSFASGPSYEQYF. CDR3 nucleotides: TGTGCCAGCAGTTTTGCTAGCGGGCCTTCCTACGAGCAGTACTTC.

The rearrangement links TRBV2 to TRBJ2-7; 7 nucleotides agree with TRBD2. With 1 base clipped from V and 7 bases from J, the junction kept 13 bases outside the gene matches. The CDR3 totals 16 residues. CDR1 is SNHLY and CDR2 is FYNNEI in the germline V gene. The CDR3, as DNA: TGTGCCAGCAGTGAAGAAAGACTAGCCTTTGGATATGAGCAGTACTTC. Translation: CASSEERLAFGYEQYF. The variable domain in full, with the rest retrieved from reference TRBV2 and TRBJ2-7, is EPEVTQTPSHQVTQMGQEVILRCVPISNHLYFYWYRQILGQKVEFLVSFYNNEISEKSEIFDDQFSVERPDGSNFTLKIRSTKLEDSAMYFCASSEERLAFGYEQYFGPGTRLTVT.